The source of this T cell receptor (beta chain) is a study of T cells after yellow fever vaccination. Notes on the study in general: The appearance of a small share of clonotypes in both CD4 and CD8 compartments was observed. Subsequent to the booster, the majority of primary-vaccination clones reappeared (less than 97% CD4, approximately 90% CD8).

In making TCR cDNA, 5'RACE template switching added a universal primer site and UMIs to it. MiXCR, run by TCRdb on the 5' RACE reads, gives a single entry per CDR3 protein. The sample lists under 300,000 distinct CDR3 sequences, 6.9% occurring once. V was shortened by 6 bases and J by 1 base, with 10 bases between the two germline ends. The CDR3 extends over 13 amino acids. Germline V gene lookup returns CDR1 SGHDT and CDR2 YYEEEE. This clonotype has at least ten counts. What it binds is unknown. This sequence joins TRBV5-6 and TRBJ1-2; D gene ambiguous. Specimen: CD4+ T cells sorted from PBMCs, collected 15 days after the yellow fever booster vaccination. This TCR derives from a man aged 25 to 40 who received the YFV17D yellow fever vaccine. The chain's CDR3 is CASTPGGNYGYTF. CDR3 nucleotides: TGTGCCAGCACCCCAGGCGGTAACTATGGCTACACCTTC.